Following are 21 T cell receptor beta chains from one sample sequenced in a study of molecular identifiers for immune sequencing clone quantification. TCRdb analysed the PCR reads with MiXCR anew, one entry per CDR3 protein. The table records around 470,000 distinct CDR3 sequences, around 25% of them present only once. The sample taken for sequencing was naive CD8+ T cells from blood, with Jurkat cell RNA spiked in. Indicated subset: FACS-sorted CD8+CD4-CCR7+CD45RA+ naive T cells. The receptors derive from a human donor in good health. Some libraries in this study had Jurkat cell RNA spiked in.

The V gene is TRBV19, the J gene TRBJ2-1, with TRBD1 matching over 9 bases. V shed 10 bases, J shed 3 bases, and the junction held 10 bases outside the gene matches. The V gene's germline CDR1 is LNHDA and CDR2 SQIVND (reference sequence). This CDR3 region has 15 residues. The CDR3 spells CATSTRTGVYNEQFF. The CDR3 region has the DNA TGTGCCACCTCAACCAGGACAGGGGTCTACAATGAGCAGTTCTTC.

Concerning this clonotype: Being one base from a much bigger clone, this may be a read error. The CDR3 nucleotides read TGCAGCATTGAAGCGGGACTAGCGGCCTACAATGAGCAGTTCTTC. Protein product: CSIEAGLAAYNEQFF. The chain joins TRBV29-1 to TRBJ2-1; 11 bases fit TRBD2. CDR3 length: 15 amino acids. CDR1 and CDR2 (germline): SQVTM, ANQGSEA.

This clonotype was seen repeatedly, ten times or more. The chain employs TRBV4-1 and TRBJ2-7; 7 positions agree with TRBD1. CDR1 MGHRA and CDR2 YSYEKL come from the germline V gene. This CDR3 spans 14 amino acids. The J segment lost 6 bases and the V segment lost 3 bases, leaving 8 bases of the junction unmatched. CDR3 coding DNA: TGCGCCAGCAGCCATGCAGGGGGAGAATCCGAGCAGTACTTC. This gives the protein CASSHAGGESEQYF.

The chain uses TRBV19 and TRBJ2-1, with 10 positions matching TRBD2. Unmatched junction bases numbered 5, after V lost 8 bases and J lost 4 bases. The CDR3 length is 14 residues. Germline V CDR1 and CDR2: LNHDA, SQIVND (reference sequence). The chain's CDR3 is CASAGTSAYNEQFF. In DNA form, the CDR3 reads TGTGCCAGTGCCGGGACTAGCGCGTACAATGAGCAGTTCTTC.

The CDR3 sequence: CASSYSSPRATLYEQYF. In DNA, the CDR3 is TGTGCCAGCAGTTACTCTTCTCCCCGGGCCACCCTCTACGAGCAGTACTTC. The rearrangement uses TRBV6-5 and TRBJ2-7; D is uncertain. Germline V CDR1 and CDR2: MNHEY, SVGAGI. The CDR3 has 17 amino acids. Trimming shortened V by 0 bases and J by 3 bases, and 18 bases separated the two germline ends.

In the case of this clonotype: With a much larger clone just one base away, this may be a read error. This CDR3 is CASSFPGMDTEAFF. The CDR3 DNA follows: TGTGCCAGCAGCTTTCCAGGCATGGACACTGAAGCTTTCTTT. The chain couples TRBV7-9 to TRBJ1-1, with D hard to call. The CDR3 has 14 amino acids. The V end lost 3 bases, the J end lost 3 bases, and 11 bases lay between the germline ends. Germline loops: CDR1 SEHNR, CDR2 FQNEAQ (reference sequence).

This chain uses TRBV6-5 with TRBJ2-7; no clear D. Per germline, CDR1 MNHEY and CDR2 SVGAGI. Trimming pared 6 bases from V and 2 bases from J, leaving 14 bases between. The CDR3 runs to 14 residues. For the CDR3, the DNA is TGTGCCAGCAGACGAACCGGGTTTACCTACGAGCAGTACTTC. Amino acids: CASRRTGFTYEQYF.

The V call is TRBV2, the J call TRBJ2-5; the D gene is possibly TRBD1 (5 bases). Germline lookup yields CDR1 SNHLY and CDR2 FYNNEI. Between the trimmed V and J ends, which lost 0 bases and 2 bases, there was a span of 13 bases. The CDR3 length is 16 residues. The CDR3 region is CASSEAGAGKQETQYF. DNA of the CDR3: TGTGCCAGCAGTGAAGCGGGCGCAGGGAAACAAGAGACCCAGTACTTC.

About this clonotype: A read error may explain this, as a much larger clone is one base away. The chain has TRBV6-6 and TRBJ1-1; D is ambiguous. This CDR3 is built from 10 residues. V shed 8 bases and J shed 8 bases, with 9 bases lying between them. Germline CDR1 reads MNHNY; CDR2 reads SVGAGI (reference sequence). CDR3 nucleotides: TGTGCCAGCGGAACAGAGGAAGCTTTCTTT. Protein sequence: CASGTEEAFF.

Points on this clonotype: A much bigger clone sits one base away, suggesting this may be a read error. The chain employs TRBV7-6 and TRBJ2-7; D is uncertain. With 4 bases removed from V and 6 bases from J, the gap between germline ends came to 13 bases. Germline loops: CDR1 SGHVS, CDR2 FNYEAQ. CDR3 length: 13 amino acids. The CDR3 sequence: CASSSRIGAEQYF. The CDR3 DNA follows: TGTGCCAGCAGCTCACGAATAGGTGCCGAGCAGTACTTC. The complete variable domain, with remaining parts taken from reference TRBV7-6 and TRBJ2-7, reads GAGVSQSPRYKVTKRGQDVALRCDPISGHVSLYWYRQALGQGPEFLTYFNYEAQQDKSGLPNDRFSAERPEGSISTLTIQRTEQRDSAMYRCASSSRIGAEQYFGPGTRLTVT.

This clonotype was seen a handful of times. This chain joins TRBV4-3 and TRBJ1-1; the D gene is possibly TRBD1 (6 bases). Germline V lookup: CDR1 LGHNA, CDR2 YSLEER. The V end lost 0 bases, the J end lost 6 bases, and 14 bases lay between the germline ends. The CDR3 contains 15 residues. For the CDR3, the DNA is TGCGCCAGCAGCCAAGACAGGGGCCCCGGGTCTGAAGCTTTCTTT. Translating it yields CASSQDRGPGSEAFF.

This clonotype was seen many times. The chain uses TRBV5-5 and TRBJ2-3; 11 nucleotides agree with TRBD2. The length of the CDR3 is 17 residues. The V and J ends lost 3 bases and 0 bases, in that order; junction bases with no gene match: 6. Germline values: CDR1 SGHKS, CDR2 YYEKEE (reference sequence). The CDR3 DNA follows: TGTGCCAGCAGCTCAGAGGGGACTAGCGGTAGCACAGATACGCAGTATTTT. This encodes CASSSEGTSGSTDTQYF.

This rearrangement joins TRBV2 to TRBJ1-1; no clear D gene. The CDR3 is made up of 15 amino acids. Deletions cut 5 bases from V and 1 base from J, with 14 bases between. Germline values: CDR1 SNHLY, CDR2 FYNNEI. CDR3 loop: CASSWTGIGNTEAFF. In DNA, the CDR3 is TGTGCCAGCAGTTGGACGGGAATAGGGAACACTGAAGCTTTCTTT.

In regard to this clonotype: This may be a read error: a much more frequent sequence differs by one nucleotide. The chain couples TRBV6-5 to TRBJ1-1; possibly TRBD1 for D (5 bases). The CDR3 consists of 15 residues. Germline loops: CDR1 MNHEY, CDR2 SVGAGI. V lost 4 bases and J 3 bases, leaving 15 bases between the germline ends. CDR3 region: CASSCMLGEDTEAFF. CDR3 DNA sequence: TGTGCCAGCAGTTGCATGTTGGGGGAGGACACTGAAGCTTTCTTT.

The chain is built from TRBV20-1 and TRBJ2-7; D uncertain. In germline, CDR1 is DFQATT, CDR2 SNEGSKA (reference sequence). V lost 3 bases to trimming and J lost 2 bases, with 11 bases between them. The CDR3 has 13 amino acids. CDR3 DNA sequence: TGCAGTGCTAGGGAGCCCACCCCCTACGAGCAGTACTTC. As protein: CSAREPTPYEQYF.

This clonotype was seen more than once but under ten times. The CDR3 is CASSMEAGVGYGYTF. In DNA form, the CDR3 reads TGTGCCAGTAGTATGGAGGCAGGAGTTGGATATGGCTACACCTTC. The V and J genes are TRBV19 and TRBJ1-2; D call uncertain. Trimming pared 3 bases from V and 5 bases from J, leaving 16 bases between. In germline, CDR1 is LNHDA, CDR2 SQIVND (reference sequence). The CDR3 spans 15 residues.

The chain is built from TRBV7-9 and TRBJ2-7; no reliable D call. Germline V gives CDR1 SEHNR, CDR2 FQNEAQ (reference sequence). The CDR3 runs to 12 residues. Trimming removed 5 bases from V and 7 bases from J, with 12 bases in between. In DNA form, the CDR3 reads TGTGCCAGCAGCCATGTACCGCTGGAGCAGTACTTC. The encoded protein is CASSHVPLEQYF.

This chain links TRBV5-1 with TRBJ2-5; D is uncertain. CDR1 is SGHRS and CDR2 is YFSETQ in the germline V gene. This CDR3 spans 14 amino acids. V gave up 2 bases and J gave up 5 bases, with 13 bases separating them. The CDR3 DNA sequence: TGCGCCAGCAGCTTCATCAGCCTCCGGGAGACCCAGTACTTC. The encoded protein is CASSFISLRETQYF.

At least ten counts were recorded for this clonotype. J is TRBJ2-2 and V is TRBV12-3 or TRBV12-4; D remains unclear. V dropped 11 bases and J dropped 1 base, with 11 bases sitting between them. The CDR3 totals 13 residues. In DNA, the CDR3 is TGTGCCTCCCTTACCCGGAACACCGGGGAGCTGTTTTTT. The encoded protein is CASLTRNTGELFF.

The rearrangement joins TRBV5-4 to TRBJ2-5; 9 bases align to TRBD1. This CDR3 has 16 residues. CDR1 is SGHNT, CDR2 YYREEE, per germline (reference sequence). After removal of 3 bases from V and 2 bases from J, the junction contained 8 bases not matched to a gene. DNA for the CDR3: TGTGCCAGCAGCTCCTCCCCCGGGACAGGGCAAGAGACCCAGTACTTC. This sequence encodes CASSSSPGTGQETQYF. Full variable domain (remainder filled in from reference TRBV5-4 and TRBJ2-5): ETGVTQSPTHLIKTRGQQVTLRCSSQSGHNTVSWYQQALGQGPQFIFQYYREEENGRGNFPPRFSGLQFPNYSSELNVNALELDDSALYLCASSSSPGTGQETQYFGPGTRLLVL.

CDR3 sequence reads: CSASTAVRSNQPQHF. CDR3 nucleotides: TGCAGTGCTAGTACGGCCGTACGGAGTAATCAGCCCCAGCATTTT. This chain uses TRBV20-1 with TRBJ1-5; no definite D call. The CDR3 is 15 residues long. V was trimmed by 3 bases and J by 4 bases, leaving 16 bases between them. Germline assignment: CDR1 DFQATT and CDR2 SNEGSKA (reference sequence).